This is a list of T cell receptor beta chains from one sample in a study of blood T cell repertoires in COVID-19. Measured with immunoSEQ multiplex PCR; TCRdb has only the in-frame clones, and not every one. Of 70,000 or so clones in the sample, roughly 86% were seen once. Sequences were obtained from peripheral blood. Source of these receptors: a woman aged 55-69 years with acute or convalescent COVID-19. CDR3s include the opening cysteine and the closing phenylalanine or tryptophan. Fields, in order: clone size, V gene, J gene, D gene, CDR3 protein, CDR3 DNA. The D gene is left open where the match is weak. A row's size may be missing; if present it is once, few, many or a size class.

NA	TRBV5-1	TRBJ1-5	NA	CASSLWGDSNQPQHF	TGCGCCAGCAGCTTGTGGGGGGATAGCAATCAGCCCCAGCATTTT
NA	TRBV5-8	TRBJ1-2	NA	CASSFGHPVGYGYTF	TGTGCCAGCAGCTTTGGGCACCCGGTAGGCTATGGCTACACCTTC
NA	TRBV6-5	TRBJ1-2	NA	CASSLDQGYGYTF	TGTGCCAGCAGTTTAGATCAGGGCTATGGCTACACCTTC
NA	TRBV5-1	TRBJ2-1	TRBD2	CASSPGLAYNEQFF	TGCGCCAGCAGCCCGGGACTAGCCTACAATGAGCAGTTCTTC
NA	TRBV5-5	TRBJ1-2	NA	CASSLPGLNYGYTF	TGTGCCAGCAGCTTACCAGGGCTCAACTATGGCTACACCTTC
once	TRBV24-1	TRBJ2-7	NA	CATSAANPGTVLYEQYF	TGTGCCACCAGTGCGGCAAACCCGGGAACAGTCCTCTACGAGCAGTACTTC
once	TRBV30	TRBJ1-2	NA	CAWSVLRLTGGYTF	TGTGCCTGGAGTGTACTCCGTCTAACGGGTGGCTACACCTTC
NA	TRBV3-1/TRBV3-2	TRBJ1-1	NA	CASSLQGKLNTEAFF	TGTGCCAGCAGCCTCCAGGGGAAACTGAACACTGAAGCTTTCTTT
NA	TRBV4-1	TRBJ1-2	NA	CASSQDGTPRSYGYTF	TGCGCCAGCAGCCAAGATGGCACTCCTCGGAGCTATGGCTACACCTTC
NA	TRBV11-3	TRBJ2-1	TRBD2	CASSPSGRGSTEQFF	TGTGCCAGCAGCCCCTCGGGGCGGGGGTCTACTGAGCAGTTCTTC
NA	TRBV7-9	TRBJ1-1	NA	CASSLPGQNTEAFF	TGTGCCAGCAGCTTGCCGGGACAAAACACTGAAGCTTTCTTT
NA	TRBV2	TRBJ2-3	TRBD1	CASRGQSTDTQYF	TGTGCCAGCAGGGGACAGTCAACAGATACGCAGTATTTT
NA	TRBV2	TRBJ1-6	NA	CASFRDLNSPLHF	TGTGCAAGCTTCCGCGATCTGAATTCACCCCTCCACTTT
few	TRBV9	TRBJ2-7	NA	CASSVDPQSYEQYF	TGTGCCAGCAGCGTAGACCCCCAGTCCTACGAGCAGTACTTC
NA	TRBV29-1	TRBJ1-1	TRBD1	CSAGDRGVVTEAFF	TGCAGCGCGGGGGACAGGGGAGTTGTGACTGAAGCTTTCTTT
NA	TRBV7-6	TRBJ2-2	TRBD2	CASSSIPGGAANTGELFF	TGTGCCAGCAGCTCGATCCCGGGGGGGGCCGCCAACACCGGGGAGCTGTTTTTT
NA	TRBV10-3	TRBJ2-2	NA	CAISERLVVTGELFF	TGTGCCATCAGTGAAAGACTAGTGGTCACCGGGGAGCTGTTTTTT
NA	TRBV24-1	TRBJ2-3	NA	CATSDPGVQLDTQYF	TGTGCCACCAGTGATCCGGGGGTCCAACTAGATACGCAGTATTTT
NA	TRBV5-4	TRBJ2-1	TRBD1	CASSRDRAANEQFF	TGTGCCAGCTCCCGGGACAGGGCCGCCAATGAGCAGTTCTTC
NA	TRBV6-6	TRBJ2-7	TRBD1	CASSPSPGTGGIGEQYF	TGTGCCAGCAGTCCATCTCCCGGGACAGGGGGCATAGGCGAGCAGTACTTC
NA	TRBV5-3	TRBJ1-1	NA	CARSFPAGGGAMNTEAFF	TGTGCCAGAAGCTTTCCGGCAGGCGGTGGGGCCATGAACACTGAAGCTTTCTTT
NA	TRBV7-9	TRBJ1-1	TRBD1	CASSPKDRVATEAFF	TGTGCCAGCAGCCCGAAGGACAGGGTTGCCACTGAAGCTTTCTTT
NA	TRBV5-4	TRBJ2-1	TRBD2	CASSPGLAGVSSYNEQFF	TGTGCCAGCAGCCCGGGACTAGCGGGGGTAAGCTCCTACAATGAGCAGTTCTTC
NA	TRBV18	TRBJ2-7	NA	CASSPADEQYF	TGTGCCAGCTCACCGGCAGACGAGCAGTACTTC
NA	TRBV5-1	TRBJ2-7	NA	CASSPGTAAGEQYF	TGCGCCAGCAGCCCAGGGACAGCGGCGGGGGAGCAGTACTTC
NA	TRBV28	TRBJ2-2	NA	CASRESRGGGGGELFF	TGTGCCAGCAGAGAATCCCGGGGTGGAGGTGGCGGGGAGCTGTTTTTT
NA	TRBV5-4	TRBJ2-3	TRBD1	CASSPRQGEDTQYF	TGTGCCAGCAGCCCGAGACAGGGAGAAGATACGCAGTATTTT
NA	TRBV5-1	TRBJ1-1	NA	CASSVQGLNTEAFF	TGCGCCAGCAGCGTACAGGGTTTGAACACTGAAGCTTTCTTT
NA	TRBV5-4	TRBJ1-3	NA	CASSLQGNSGNTIYF	TGTGCCAGCAGCTTGCAGGGGAACTCTGGAAACACCATATATTTT
once	TRBV7-8	TRBJ1-3	NA	CASSLVRGLGGNTIYF	TGTGCCAGCAGCTTAGTGAGAGGGCTGGGTGGAAACACCATATATTTT
NA	TRBV5-1	TRBJ2-1	TRBD2	CASSLLAGGPNEQFF	TGCGCCAGCAGCTTGCTAGCGGGGGGGCCCAATGAGCAGTTCTTC
NA	TRBV28	TRBJ2-7	NA	CASRGLPGGAHEQYF	TGTGCCAGCAGGGGCCTCCCAGGTGGGGCCCACGAGCAGTACTTC
NA	TRBV5-1	TRBJ2-2	NA	CASSLAAASGGELFF	TGCGCCAGCAGCTTAGCGGCGGCGAGCGGCGGGGAGCTGTTTTTT
NA	TRBV2	TRBJ1-5	NA	CASRGALEPQHF	TGTGCCAGCAGGGGGGCATTGGAGCCCCAGCATTTT
NA	TRBV6-5	TRBJ2-2	NA	CASSSNTGELFF	TGTGCCAGCAGCTCGAACACCGGGGAGCTGTTTTTT
NA	TRBV10-3	TRBJ2-2	NA	CAISELQGPGELFF	TGTGCCATCAGTGAGTTACAGGGACCCGGGGAGCTGTTTTTT
NA	TRBV19	TRBJ2-5	NA	CASSGGGTQYF	TGTGCCAGTAGTGGGGGAGGGACCCAGTACTTC
NA	TRBV29-1	TRBJ2-2	NA	CSAGTSNTGELFF	TGCAGCGCGGGGACATCGAACACCGGGGAGCTGTTTTTT
NA	TRBV6-5	TRBJ2-7	TRBD2	CASIPSGGYEQYF	TGTGCCAGCATACCTAGCGGGGGTTACGAGCAGTACTTC
NA	TRBV20-1	TRBJ2-1	NA	CSASSRVNEQFF	TGCAGTGCTAGTTCCAGGGTCAATGAGCAGTTCTTC
NA	TRBV2	TRBJ1-4	TRBD1	CASSEGTGYEKLFF	TGTGCCAGCAGTGAAGGGACAGGGTATGAAAAACTGTTTTTT
NA	TRBV7-6	TRBJ1-4	TRBD1	CASSAGTGNEKLFF	TGTGCCAGCAGCGCGGGGACAGGGAACGAAAAACTGTTTTTT
NA	TRBV2	TRBJ2-1	NA	CASSSRGLGEQFF	TGTGCCAGCAGTTCTCGGGGATTAGGAGAGCAGTTCTTC
NA	TRBV5-1	TRBJ2-5	NA	CASSLVSGATQETQYF	TGCGCCAGCAGCTTGGTTTCAGGGGCGACACAAGAGACCCAGTACTTC
NA	TRBV11-1	TRBJ1-2	TRBD1	CASSSQGVGGYTF	TGTGCCAGCAGCTCCCAGGGGGTTGGAGGCTACACCTTC
NA	TRBV5-4	TRBJ2-7	TRBD2	CASSFGTTEQYF	TGTGCCAGCAGCTTCGGGACTACAGAGCAGTACTTC
NA	TRBV28	TRBJ2-5	NA	CASSPGGRVLETQYF	TGTGCCAGCAGTCCGGGGGGCAGGGTATTAGAGACCCAGTACTTC
NA	TRBV5-8	TRBJ2-1	NA	CASTPLALVSYNEQFF	TGTGCCAGCACACCTTTGGCCCTTGTGTCCTACAATGAGCAGTTCTTC
NA	TRBV20-1	TRBJ1-1	NA	CSVSDTEAFF	TGCAGTGTCTCCGACACTGAAGCTTTCTTT